The rows below give T cell receptor beta chains drawn from one sample of a study of early T cells in non-severe SARS-CoV-2 infection. TCRdb independently ran MiXCR on the 5' RACE reads; one entry per CDR3 protein. Here the sample spans roughly 90,000 distinct CDR3 sequences, around 15% being singletons. Input material: whole blood. Every receptor here comes from an adult who was a healthcare worker with PCR-confirmed SARS-CoV-2 infection or an uninfected control (not recorded which). CDR3s include the opening cysteine and the closing phenylalanine or tryptophan. The D gene is left open where the match is weak. A clone size is listed for some rows: how often the clone was seen (once, few, many), or a class if it is expanded.

D gene	clone size	CDR3 length	V gene	J gene	CDR3 DNA	CDR3 protein
.	many	15	TRBV6-2/TRBV6-3	TRBJ1-5	TGTGCCAGCAGATATAGGGGAGAGCTTAATCAGCCCCAGCATTTT	CASRYRGELNQPQHF
.	many	12	TRBV7-9	TRBJ1-5	TGTGCCAGCAGCTCCGACAGTCAGCCCCAGCATTTT	CASSSDSQPQHF
.	.	14	TRBV4-3	TRBJ2-7	TGCGCCAGCAGCCAAGATCCGGACAGCTACGAGCAGTACTTC	CASSQDPDSYEQYF
TRBD1	.	12	TRBV15	TRBJ1-1	TGTGCCACCAGCAGACAGGGGGCTGAAGCTTTCTTT	CATSRQGAEAFF
.	.	13	TRBV5-6	TRBJ2-7	TGTGCCAGCAGCTGGGGGACGGACTACGAGCAGTACTTC	CASSWGTDYEQYF
.	.	14	TRBV7-9	TRBJ2-6	TGTGCCAGCAGCACAGAGGTCCGTTTGAACGTCCTGACTTTC	CASSTEVRLNVLTF
.	many	12	TRBV3-1	TRBJ2-7	TGTGCCAGCAGCCAAGTCGACCGTGAGCAGTACTTC	CASSQVDREQYF
TRBD1	few	14	TRBV29-1	TRBJ2-5	TGCAGCGTTGAAGCACAGGGGGCGGGTGAGACCCAGTACTTC	CSVEAQGAGETQYF
TRBD1	.	15	TRBV6-5	TRBJ1-2	TGTGCCAGCAGTTACGTGGCAGGGGGGGTACGTGGCTACACCTTC	CASSYVAGGVRGYTF
.	few	12	TRBV2	TRBJ1-5	TGTGCCAGCAGTGACAATAATCAGCCCCAGCATTTT	CASSDNNQPQHF
TRBD2	.	12	TRBV28	TRBJ2-7	TGTGCCAGCCGGGGGGACCCCTACGAGCAGTACTTC	CASRGDPYEQYF
.	few	15	TRBV6-5	TRBJ2-7	TGTGCCAGCAGTTACACGGGGGCAATTAGCTACGAGCAGTACTTC	CASSYTGAISYEQYF
.	many	12	TRBV28	TRBJ1-1	TGTGCCAGCAGTTTGGGGCGGACCGAAGCTTTCTTT	CASSLGRTEAFF
.	many	12	TRBV28	TRBJ2-3	TGTGCCAGCAGTTTAAGGGGTAATACGCAGTATTTT	CASSLRGNTQYF
.	few	14	TRBV28	TRBJ1-1	TGTGCCAGCAGTCTTCAGACACCGAACACTGAAGCTTTCTTT	CASSLQTPNTEAFF
.	.	14	TRBV14	TRBJ1-4	TGTGCCAGCAGCCAAATCGGGGCTAATGAAAAACTGTTTTTT	CASSQIGANEKLFF
.	many	18	TRBV11-2	TRBJ2-1	TGTGCCAGCAGCTTAGCGGTAGGGACGGAAACCCCCTACAATGAGCAGTTCTTC	CASSLAVGTETPYNEQFF
.	.	18	TRBV15	TRBJ2-7	TGTGCCACCAGCAGAGAACAAAACCAGGGCGGGATTTCCTACGAGCAGTACTTC	CATSREQNQGGISYEQYF
TRBD1	.	13	TRBV12-3/TRBV12-4	TRBJ1-1	TGTGCCAGCAAGGGGGCGGGAGGTACTGAAGCTTTCTTT	CASKGAGGTEAFF
TRBD1	few	16	TRBV7-9	TRBJ2-3	TGTGCCAGCAGCCCTGACAGGGGGTCAGTAACAGATACGCAGTATTTT	CASSPDRGSVTDTQYF
TRBD2	few	17	TRBV18	TRBJ2-5	TGTGCCAGCTCATTAGAGCGGGGGGACCCTAACCAAGAGACCCAGTACTTC	CASSLERGDPNQETQYF
.	few	16	TRBV11-1	TRBJ2-7	TGTGCCAGCAGCTTAGGATGGCAGGGGGGCCTCTACGAGCAGTACTTC	CASSLGWQGGLYEQYF
.	.	15	TRBV6-6	TRBJ2-7	TGTGCCAGCAGTTACGGCGGACTGAGCTCCTACGAGCAGTACTTC	CASSYGGLSSYEQYF
.	.	15	TRBV5-5	TRBJ1-1	TGTGCCAGCAGCTTCGTCGGGCAGACGAACACTGAAGCTTTCTTT	CASSFVGQTNTEAFF
.	.	11	TRBV29-1	TRBJ2-5	TGCAGCGTCTCTAGGGGGGAGACCCAGTACTTC	CSVSRGETQYF
TRBD1	few	13	TRBV2	TRBJ1-5	TGTGCCAGCAGTAAGGACAGGGTCCAGCCCCAGCATTTT	CASSKDRVQPQHF
.	.	18	TRBV14	TRBJ1-1	TGTGCCAGCAGCCAAGGTTTGAGGCTTGGGGGCAGGGACGCTGAAGCTTTCTTT	CASSQGLRLGGRDAEAFF
.	.	16	TRBV5-1	TRBJ2-3	TGCGCCAACAGCTTGGATACGGCAGGGAGCACAGATACGCAGTATTTT	CANSLDTAGSTDTQYF
.	.	16	TRBV6-5	TRBJ2-3	TGTGCCAGCAGTTACACTTCAGGGTCTGCGACAGATACGCAGTATTTT	CASSYTSGSATDTQYF
TRBD1	few	15	TRBV6-5	TRBJ1-6	TGTGCCAGCAGTCAAAGGACAGGGGGCATCTCACCCCTCCACTTT	CASSQRTGGISPLHF
.	.	11	TRBV25-1	TRBJ2-1	TGTGCCAGCAGTGAATCAGTGGAGCAGTTCTTC	CASSESVEQFF
TRBD1	.	14	TRBV28	TRBJ1-5	TGTGCCAGCAGTGGACAGGGTCGCTATCAGCCCCAGCATTTT	CASSGQGRYQPQHF
.	few	12	TRBV11-3	TRBJ2-7	TGTGCCAGCAGCTTCAGGGGGGGCGAGCAGTACTTC	CASSFRGGEQYF
.	few	14	TRBV29-1	TRBJ1-2	TGCAGCGTTGCCATCGACGGATCTAACTATGGCTACACCTTC	CSVAIDGSNYGYTF
TRBD1	.	14	TRBV7-2	TRBJ1-6	TGTGCCAGCAGCTTCCCCGGGACAGCATCACCCCTCCACTTT	CASSFPGTASPLHF
.	.	13	TRBV29-1	TRBJ2-1	TGCAGCGTTGGTCGGGACACCTACAATGAGCAGTTCTTC	CSVGRDTYNEQFF
TRBD2	many	15	TRBV2	TRBJ2-4	TGTGCCAGCACCCCCGGGGAGGGGGCCAAAAACATTCAGTACTTC	CASTPGEGAKNIQYF
.	.	16	TRBV4-2	TRBJ1-5	TGTGCCAGCAGCCAGCTAACAGGGAGTAGCAATCAGCCCCAGCATTTT	CASSQLTGSSNQPQHF
.	many	16	TRBV29-1	TRBJ2-3	TGCAGCGTTAGTGGCTGGGATGGCCTAAGCACAGATACGCAGTATTTT	CSVSGWDGLSTDTQYF
.	.	13	TRBV10-1	TRBJ1-1	TGCGCCAGCAGGCAGAGCATGAACACTGAAGCTTTCTTT	CASRQSMNTEAFF
.	.	14	TRBV28	TRBJ2-7	TGTGCCAGCAGCCGACTTTCCGACTCCTACGAGCAGTACTTC	CASSRLSDSYEQYF
TRBD1	many	15	TRBV12-3/TRBV12-4	TRBJ2-7	TGTGCCAGCAGTTTAGAGTGGGACAGGGTTGGCGAGCAGTACTTC	CASSLEWDRVGEQYF
.	few	13	TRBV12-3/TRBV12-4	TRBJ1-2	TGTGCCAGCAGTTTGTGGGATAACTATGGCTACACCTTC	CASSLWDNYGYTF
.	.	11	TRBV10-3	TRBJ2-3	TGTGCCATCGCGGGGACAGATACGCAGTATTTT	CAIAGTDTQYF
.	.	15	TRBV7-2	TRBJ1-4	TGTGCCAGCAGCTTCGGACAGCAACGGGGTGAAAAACTGTTTTTT	CASSFGQQRGEKLFF
.	few	15	TRBV6-2/TRBV6-3	TRBJ1-1	TGTGCCAGCCGCCCTATTAGGGGGGCGAACACTGAAGCTTTCTTT	CASRPIRGANTEAFF
.	.	15	TRBV28	TRBJ2-7	TGTGCCAGCACCCAGACAGCCTCCAGCTCCTACGAGCAGTACTTC	CASTQTASSSYEQYF
TRBD1	.	16	TRBV12-3/TRBV12-4	TRBJ1-2	TGTGCCAGCAGTTTCGGGACAGGGGGCGTAGGCTATGGCTACACCTTC	CASSFGTGGVGYGYTF
TRBD2	few	14	TRBV19	TRBJ2-1	TGTGCCAGTAGTGGGGTAGCGGGGGCTGTTGAGCAGTTCTTC	CASSGVAGAVEQFF
.	few	16	TRBV12-3/TRBV12-4	TRBJ1-3	TGTGCCAGCAGAACAAGGGACTTCCAGTCTGGAAACACCATATATTTT	CASRTRDFQSGNTIYF
.	many	15	TRBV25-1	TRBJ1-4	TGTGCCAGCAGTGAATTCGGGGGTAGGGATGAAAAACTGTTTTTT	CASSEFGGRDEKLFF
.	few	16	TRBV3-1	TRBJ1-2	TGTGCCAGCAGCCCCTTATATGACTGGGCCTATAGCGGCTACACCTTC	CASSPLYDWAYSGYTF
.	few	13	TRBV13	TRBJ1-5	TGTGCCAGCAGCCGGGGACGGGCAACGCCCCAGCATTTT	CASSRGRATPQHF
.	few	14	TRBV11-2	TRBJ2-7	TGTGCCAGCAGCGTGGGACTGGGCTCCTACGAGCAGTACTTC	CASSVGLGSYEQYF
.	.	12	TRBV11-2	TRBJ1-2	TGTGCCAGCAGCTTCCGGGCCTATGGCTACACCTTC	CASSFRAYGYTF